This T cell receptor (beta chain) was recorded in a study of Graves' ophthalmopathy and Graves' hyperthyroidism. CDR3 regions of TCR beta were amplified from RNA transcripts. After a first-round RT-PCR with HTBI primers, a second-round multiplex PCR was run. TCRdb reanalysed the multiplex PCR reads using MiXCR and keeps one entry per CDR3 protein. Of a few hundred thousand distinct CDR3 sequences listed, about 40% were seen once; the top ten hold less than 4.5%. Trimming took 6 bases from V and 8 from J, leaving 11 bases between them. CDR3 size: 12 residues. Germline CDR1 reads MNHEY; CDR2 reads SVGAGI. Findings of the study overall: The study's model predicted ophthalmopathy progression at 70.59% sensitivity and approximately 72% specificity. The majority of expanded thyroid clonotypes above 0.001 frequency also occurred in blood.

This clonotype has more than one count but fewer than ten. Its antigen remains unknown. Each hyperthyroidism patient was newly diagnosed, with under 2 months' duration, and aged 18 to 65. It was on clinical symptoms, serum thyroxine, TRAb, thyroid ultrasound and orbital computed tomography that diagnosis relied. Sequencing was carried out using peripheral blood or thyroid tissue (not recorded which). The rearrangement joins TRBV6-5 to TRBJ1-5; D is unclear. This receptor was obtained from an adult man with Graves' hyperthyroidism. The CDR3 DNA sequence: TGTGCCAGCAGGGGTACCGATAAGCCCCAGCATTTT. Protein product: CASRGTDKPQHF.